This TCR beta chain was observed in a study of T cells after yellow fever vaccination. One entry per CDR3 protein, called by TCRdb with MiXCR from the 5' RACE reads. Altogether some 290,000 distinct CDR3 sequences are present, approximately 11% being singletons, with the ten largest covering less than 3.5%. The V end lost 9 bases, the J end lost 3 bases, and 20 bases lay between the germline ends. Germline assignment: CDR1 MNHNS and CDR2 SASEGT. CDR3 length: 15 residues. V and J are TRBV6-1 and TRBJ2-5; D possibly matches TRBD1 or TRBD2 (5 bases each). Sequencing was performed on CD4+ T cells sorted from PBMCs, taken 45 days after the yellow fever booster vaccination. The sequence derives from a young man who received the YFV17D yellow fever vaccine. The CDR3 DNA sequence: TGTGCCAGTACACCTCCGGGACGGAGAAAAGAGACCCAGTACTTC. Translating gives CASTPPGRRKETQYF.